The sequence of this T cell receptor beta chain was determined in a study of shared clonotypes between healthy human individuals. The data were produced by immunoSEQ multiplex PCR, yet TCRdb's version contains in-frame clones alone and is incomplete. Among a few million clones listed, 80% to 95% were seen once. Terminally differentiated effector memory CD45RA+ cells were excluded from the naive CD8 cells, which were CD45RO-negative and positively selected for CCR7. Every contributor of samples was a Caucasian grown-up residing in Nashville, Tennessee. Germline V gene data show CDR1 as SNHLY and CDR2 as FYNNEI. The length of the CDR3 is 15 residues. Trimming cost V 5 bases and J 0 bases, with 8 bases left between them.

V usage is TRBV2 and J usage is TRBJ2-6; TRBD1 might be the D (6 bases). The sequence came from a man between 18 and 29 years old in good health. Some clones in this sample may be carry-over from other donors' samples. Sequencing was done on a sample of naive CD8+ T cells from PBMCs. The CDR3 reads CASSSRGSGANVLTF. DNA of the CDR3: TGTGCCAGCAGTTCCAGGGGCTCTGGGGCCAACGTCCTGACTTTC.